The present T cell receptor beta chain was sequenced within a study of ipilimumab plus nivolumab after autologous stem cell transplantation. For the study at large: Both relapsed and primary refractory DLBCL were included.

V was clipped by 0 bases and J by 0 bases, with 9 bases between them. Per the germline V gene, CDR1 is MNHNY and CDR2 is SVGAGI (reference sequence). CDR3 length: 16 amino acids. Only in-frame clones appear in the TCRdb table, and some are missing; sequencing was by immunoSEQ multiplex PCR. The sample has fewer than 95,000 clones; about 83% are singletons. Patients received nivolumab 3 mg/kg at weeks 1, 4, 7, 10, then fortnightly to week 26. The chain employs TRBV6-6 and TRBJ1-5; no clear D gene. Material: PBMCs, obtained in a trial of ipilimumab plus nivolumab as post-transplant consolidation. The receptor comes from a male donor with diffuse large B-cell lymphoma. The CDR3 region has the DNA TGTGCCAGCAGTTACTCCTCCCCCTATAGCAATCAGCCCCAGCATTTT. Amino acids: CASSYSSPYSNQPQHF.